This T cell receptor (beta chain) comes out of a study of spatial heterogeneity in lung cancer. Each CDR3 protein gets one entry after TCRdb re-called the 5' RACE reads with MiXCR. The sample consists of roughly 5,000 distinct CDR3 sequences, 3% to 5% of them appearing once. The sample holds many counts of this clonotype. Described time point: sample taken at primary tumor resection. Whole RNA, isolated from tumor, nontumor lung or frozen PBMC, was sequenced without prior sorting. Deletions cut 2 bases from V and 3 bases from J, with 14 bases between. Germline V gene sequence: CDR1 MGHRA, CDR2 YSYEKL. The CDR3 contains 15 residues.

This sample comprised normal lung tissue next to the tumor, obtained at surgery. This chain links TRBV4-1 with TRBJ2-7; no firm D call. The TCR sequence derives from a male donor with early-stage non-small cell lung cancer. The CDR3 here is CASSQIPVIHYEQYF. CDR3 DNA sequence: TGCGCCAGCAGCCAAATTCCGGTGATTCACTACGAGCAGTACTTC.